This T cell receptor (beta chain) was documented in a study of blood T cell repertoires in COVID-19. Libraries were prepared by immunoSEQ multiplex PCR; TCRdb keeps only in-frame clonotypes and omits some of them. The sample shows some 140,000 clones, 70% to 85% of them seen only once. The sample consisted of peripheral blood. The receptor's source is a man in his sixties with acute or convalescent COVID-19.

CDR3 amino acids: CASSYSQGGVNTEAFF. CDR3 nucleotides: TGTGCCAGCAGTTACTCGCAGGGAGGGGTGAACACTGAAGCTTTCTTT. The chain combines TRBV6-2 or TRBV6-3 with TRBJ1-1, with D possibly matching TRBD1 (5 bases). V was trimmed by 0 bases and J by 0 bases, leaving 11 bases between them. CDR1 and CDR2 (germline): MNHEY, SVGEGT. There are 16 residues in the CDR3.